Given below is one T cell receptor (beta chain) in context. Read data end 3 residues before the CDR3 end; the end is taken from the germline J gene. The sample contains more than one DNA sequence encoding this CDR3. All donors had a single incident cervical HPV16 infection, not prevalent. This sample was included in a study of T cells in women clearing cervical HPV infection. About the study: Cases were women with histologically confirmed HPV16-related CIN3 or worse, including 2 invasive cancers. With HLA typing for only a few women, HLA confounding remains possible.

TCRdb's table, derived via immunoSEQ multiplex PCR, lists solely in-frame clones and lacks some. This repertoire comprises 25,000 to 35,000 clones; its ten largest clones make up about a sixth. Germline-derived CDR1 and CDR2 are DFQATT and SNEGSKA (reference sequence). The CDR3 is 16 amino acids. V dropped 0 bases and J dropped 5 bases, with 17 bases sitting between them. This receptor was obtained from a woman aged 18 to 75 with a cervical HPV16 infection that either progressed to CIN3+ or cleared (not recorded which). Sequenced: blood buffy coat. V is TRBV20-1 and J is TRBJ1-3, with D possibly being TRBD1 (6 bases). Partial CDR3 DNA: TGCAGTGCTAGAGACCCTGCGGGGGCGCATAGAAACACC. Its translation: CSARDPAGAHRNT. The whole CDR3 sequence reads CSARDPAGAHRNTIYF.